These 2 T cell receptor beta chains originate from one sample sequenced in a study of blood T cell repertoires in COVID-19. Measured with immunoSEQ multiplex PCR; TCRdb has only the in-frame clones, and not every one. Here the sample spans roughly 55,000 clones, 87% being singletons. What was sequenced was peripheral blood. The origin of the receptors is a man over 45 with active COVID-19.

The table lists this clone with a count of one. The chain carries TRBV5-6 and TRBJ2-2, with 11 positions matching TRBD1. Germline values: CDR1 SGHDT, CDR2 YYEEEE. The junction had 7 bases not matched to a gene; V was cut back by 3 bases and J by 3 bases. The CDR3 loop spans 17 amino acids. The CDR3 sequence is CASSWEGQGVDTGELFF. The DNA for the CDR3 is TGTGCCAGCAGCTGGGAGGGACAGGGGGTTGACACCGGGGAGCTGTTTTTT.

J is TRBJ2-3 and V is TRBV5-6; TRBD2 is a possible D gene (7 bases). Germline V gene sequence: CDR1 SGHDT, CDR2 YYEEEE. This CDR3 has 14 amino acids. With 4 bases removed from V and 5 bases from J, the gap between germline ends came to 14 bases. This CDR3 reads CASSQQGGGDTQYF. The CDR3 nucleotides are TGTGCCAGCAGCCAACAGGGAGGGGGAGATACGCAGTATTTT.